Presented here are 2 T cell receptor beta chains from one specimen sequenced in a study of blood T cell repertoires in COVID-19. Using immunoSEQ multiplex PCR, the repertoire was profiled, and TCRdb retains in-frame clones only, with some absent. The repertoire holds some 21,000 clones, with about nine tenths as singletons. Sequencing was carried out using peripheral blood. These receptor sequences come from a human donor in a cohort sampled during active COVID-19.

The chain carries TRBV5-1 and TRBJ2-7; tentatively, D is TRBD1 (5 bases). The CDR3 is 14 residues long. CDR1 is SGHRS and CDR2 is YFSETQ in the germline V gene. The germline V and J ends were trimmed by 0 bases and 1 base, with 8 bases remaining between them. The CDR3, as DNA: TGCGCCAGCAGCTTGGAGGGGATTTCCTACGAGCAGTACTTC. Protein sequence: CASSLEGISYEQYF.

The chain links TRBV5-8 to TRBJ2-5; 9 nucleotides align to TRBD2. CDR3 size: 17 residues. Germline CDR1 reads SGHTS; CDR2 reads YDEGEE. The J segment lost 1 base and the V segment lost 6 bases, leaving 13 bases of the junction unmatched. CDR3 nucleotides: TGTGCCAGCACTGGACTAGCGTTTTTCCCAAGCCAAGAGACCCAGTACTTC. Protein sequence: CASTGLAFFPSQETQYF.